Below are 31 T cell receptor beta chains sequenced from a single sample in a study of T-cell memory formation after mild COVID-19. TCRdb independently ran MiXCR on the 5' RACE reads; one entry per CDR3 protein. This table holds about 270,000 distinct CDR3 sequences, 15% to 20% found once. Specimen: PBMCs or a T cell subset sorted from them (not recorded which). These receptors all come from a man aged 18 to 29 who had mild COVID-19 (a few samples of this study predate the infection). Cell type and time point are not known.

The chain is built from TRBV3-1 and TRBJ1-1; D unclear. V was trimmed by 4 bases and J by 3 bases, leaving 18 bases between them. Germline lookup yields CDR1 LGHDT and CDR2 YNNKEL (reference sequence). This CDR3 region has 16 residues. CDR3 coding DNA: TGTGCCAGCAGCCCTCCCGGACGGGCTTACGACACTGAAGCTTTCTTT. Amino acids: CASSPPGRAYDTEAFF.

The chain joins TRBV27 to TRBJ2-7; TRBD1 agrees at 10 bases. The ends lost 8 bases at V and 4 bases at J; junction bases unmatched: 5. CDR1 and CDR2 from the germline V gene are MNHEY and SMNVEV (reference sequence). The CDR3 loop spans 13 amino acids. The chain's CDR3 is CASRDRGWYEQYF. DNA for the CDR3: TGTGCCAGCCGGGACAGGGGATGGTACGAGCAGTACTTC.

Written as DNA, the CDR3 is TGTGCCAGCAGCGGCAGACTAGCGGGTGTAGAGACCCAGTACTTC. Protein sequence: CASSGRLAGVETQYF. The chain joins TRBV5-5 to TRBJ2-5; 10 nucleotides match TRBD2. The CDR3 is 15 residues long. V dropped 4 bases and J dropped 4; count of bases not matched to a gene: 7. Germline V CDR1 and CDR2: SGHKS, YYEKEE (reference sequence).

This clonotype showed up many times. The chain recombines TRBV5-1 with TRBJ2-3, with 7 bases matching TRBD1. The CDR3 has 14 amino acids. Unmatched junction bases numbered 3, after V lost 4 bases and J lost 1 base. Germline CDR1 and CDR2: SGHRS and YFSETQ. CDR3 nucleotide sequence: TGCGCCAGCAGCACTGACAGGGGCACAGATACGCAGTATTTT. Encoded protein: CASSTDRGTDTQYF.

The CDR3 region is CASRQDRSTEAFF. The CDR3 region has the DNA TGTGCCAGCAGACAGGATAGGAGTACTGAAGCTTTCTTT. The rearrangement links TRBV7-2 to TRBJ1-1, with a possible D match to TRBD1 (5 bases). CDR3 size: 13 residues. CDR1 is SGHTA and CDR2 is FQGNSA in the germline V gene. Trimming took 6 bases from V and 5 from J, leaving 13 bases between them.

This clonotype was found a few times. The rearrangement joins TRBV7-2 to TRBJ2-5, with 16 bases aligning to TRBD2. This CDR3 has 17 amino acids. Germline V gene data show CDR1 as SGHTA and CDR2 as FQGNSA. The V segment lost 6 bases and the J segment 3 bases; nucleotides outside the gene matches: 7. The CDR3 here is CASSYGTSGGEKETQYF. CDR3 DNA: TGTGCCAGCAGTTACGGGACTAGCGGGGGGGAAAAAGAGACCCAGTACTTC.

The V call is TRBV7-8, the J call TRBJ1-5; D remains ambiguous. CDR1 and CDR2 (germline): SGHVS, FQNEAQ. Deletions cut 4 bases from V and 2 bases from J, with 12 bases between. This CDR3 is built from 15 residues. DNA for the CDR3: TGTGCCAGCAGCTCAAGGGTGTTCGGCAATCAGCCCCAGCATTTT. Its translation is CASSSRVFGNQPQHF.

This clonotype came up a few times. The chain links TRBV29-1 to TRBJ1-2; D perhaps matches TRBD1 (6 bases). The CDR3 runs to 13 residues. The germline gives CDR1 SQVTM, CDR2 ANQGSEA. V was pared by 5 bases and J by 4 bases, with 14 bases between. CDR3: CSVSSGVGYGYTF. CDR3 DNA: TGCAGCGTTTCCTCAGGGGTAGGCTATGGCTACACCTTC.

This clonotype was recorded only once. The CDR3 sequence: CASSPPKGQASYGYTF. In DNA, the CDR3 is TGTGCCAGCAGTCCACCAAAGGGACAGGCTTCCTATGGCTACACCTTC. V and J are TRBV7-2 and TRBJ1-2, with TRBD1 matching over 8 bases. The CDR3 runs to 16 residues. Germline V gene data show CDR1 as SGHTA and CDR2 as FQGNSA. Trimming at V came to 6 bases and at J to 4 bases, leaving 13 bases not matched to a gene.

This clonotype came up a few times. A single base separates this from a much larger clone, so it may be a read error. V usage is TRBV11-2 and J usage is TRBJ2-2, with D unresolved. Germline V gene sequence: CDR1 SGHAT, CDR2 FQNNGV. The CDR3 runs to 12 residues. The DNA of the CDR3 is TGTGCCAGCAGCCCGAACCCCGGGGAGCTGTTTTTT. As protein: CASSPNPGELFF.

This clonotype was observed a handful of times. The V gene is TRBV9, the J gene TRBJ1-1, with D unclear. V lost 0 bases to trimming and J lost 0 bases, with 3 bases between them. Germline loops: CDR1 SGDLS, CDR2 YYNGEE. This CDR3 spans 13 amino acids. The CDR3 is CASSVEVNTEAFF. The CDR3 nucleotides are TGTGCCAGCAGCGTAGAAGTGAACACTGAAGCTTTCTTT.

In this sample, this clonotype turned up a few times. This rearrangement joins TRBV7-2 to TRBJ2-3; 10 nucleotides match TRBD2. The germline CDR1 and CDR2 sequences are SGHTA and FQGNSA. Trimming cost V 5 bases and J 3 bases; bases outside gene matches: 14. The CDR3 consists of 18 residues. Here the CDR3 DNA reads TGTGCCAGCAGCCGTTGGTGGGGAGCGGGGGGGCCGACAGATACGCAGTATTTT. This sequence encodes CASSRWWGAGGPTDTQYF.

This chain links TRBV28 with TRBJ1-4; a possible D gene is TRBD1 (5 bases). The ends were cut back, 6 bases at V and 7 bases at J, with 21 bases in the middle. CDR1 and CDR2 (germline): MDHEN, SYDVKM. The CDR3 length is 16 residues. CDR3 nucleotides: TGTGCCAGCAGCCCTACTCGGGGCAGTAGGACTGAAAAACTGTTTTTT. It is translated as CASSPTRGSRTEKLFF.

This clonotype was found a few times. CDR3 sequence reads: CASSPTWQGPLGYTF. As DNA, the CDR3 is TGTGCCAGCAGTCCTACTTGGCAGGGCCCTCTTGGCTACACCTTC. This rearrangement joins TRBV6-5 to TRBJ1-2; perhaps TRBD1 as D (5 bases). CDR3 length: 15 residues. Germline loops: CDR1 MNHEY, CDR2 SVGAGI. Trimming took 5 bases from V and 7 from J, leaving 20 bases between them.

In its sample, this clonotype was seen a few times. V usage is TRBV5-1 and J usage is TRBJ2-1, with TRBD2 matching over 9 bases. Looked up from germline, CDR1 is SGHRS and CDR2 is YFSETQ. The CDR3 extends over 17 amino acids. V shed 0 bases and J 0 bases; nucleotides not matched to a gene: 4. The CDR3 sequence is CASSLGLAVSSYNEQFF. CDR3 nucleotide sequence: TGCGCCAGCAGCTTGGGACTAGCGGTTAGCTCCTACAATGAGCAGTTCTTC.

The chain carries TRBV2 and TRBJ2-5; 7 bases agree with TRBD2. The CDR3 length is 12 residues. V shed 6 bases, J shed 5 bases, and the junction held 3 bases outside the gene matches. Germline V gene sequence: CDR1 SNHLY, CDR2 FYNNEI. CDR3 in amino acids: CASRGTIETQYF. CDR3 sequence (DNA): TGTGCCAGCAGGGGGACTATTGAGACCCAGTACTTC.

This clonotype has only a few counts. A junction end diverges from the germline sequence, so it may reflect a read error. CDR3 loop: CASSPNLPGGGTTGYSEQFF. In DNA form, the CDR3 reads TGTGCCAGCAGCCCAAACCTCCCTGGGGGGGGGACAACCGGGTACAGTGAGCAGTTCTTC. The V gene is TRBV7-2, the J gene TRBJ2-1; maybe TRBD2 (7 bases). The CDR3 covers 20 residues. CDR1 is SGHTA and CDR2 is FQGNSA in the germline V gene.

This clonotype was seen more than once but under ten times. The chain employs TRBV5-6 and TRBJ1-5; maybe TRBD1 (5 bases). The CDR3 contains 14 residues. The germline gives CDR1 SGHDT, CDR2 YYEEEE. V gave up 0 bases and J gave up 3 bases, with 7 bases separating them. The CDR3 loop is CASSLGQNNQPQHF. CDR3 coding DNA: TGTGCCAGCAGCTTGGGACAGAACAATCAGCCCCAGCATTTT.

This clonotype was detected only a few times. This chain links TRBV7-9 with TRBJ2-3; TRBD1 matches 8 bases. J lost 5 bases, V lost 5 bases, and 9 bases had no gene match. CDR3 length: 15 amino acids. Germline assignment: CDR1 SEHNR and CDR2 FQNEAQ (reference sequence). The CDR3: CASSLATGAQDTQYF. CDR3 sequence (DNA): TGTGCCAGCAGCCTCGCGACAGGGGCTCAAGATACGCAGTATTTT.

The genes are TRBV3-1 and TRBJ2-1, with D maybe TRBD1 (5 bases). Germline CDR1 reads LGHDT; CDR2 reads YNNKEL (reference sequence). The CDR3 has 11 amino acids. Trimming removed 1 base at V and 15 bases at J, with 10 bases between. The CDR3 DNA reads TGTGCCAGCAGCCAAGGGGGCGGATGGTTCTTC. It codes for CASSQGGGWFF.

In DNA, the CDR3 is TGTGCCAGCAGTTACTTAGCGACCCTCGGGAATGAGCAGTTCTTC. It is translated as CASSYLATLGNEQFF. The V gene is TRBV6-2 or TRBV6-3, the J gene TRBJ2-1, with a tentative D call TRBD2 (5 bases). Germline V gene sequence: CDR1 MNHEY, CDR2 SVGEGT. The V end was cut by 1 base, the J end by 7 bases, with 14 bases between. This CDR3 has 15 residues.

This clonotype showed up just a few times. This chain links TRBV20-1 with TRBJ1-1, with D possibly being TRBD1 (6 bases). The length of the CDR3 is 16 residues. Trimming cost V 0 bases and J 4 bases, with 18 bases left between them. The germline CDR1 and CDR2 sequences are DFQATT and SNEGSKA (reference sequence). The CDR3 DNA is TGCAGTGCTAGAGATGGGTCAGGGGTTCGGGGCACTGAAGCTTTCTTT. This gives the protein CSARDGSGVRGTEAFF.

The chain is built from TRBV18 and TRBJ2-1, with TRBD1 as a possible D gene (5 bases). Trimming took 1 base from V and 7 from J, leaving 17 bases between them. From germline, CDR1 is KGHSH and CDR2 LQKENI. This CDR3 comprises 16 residues. The CDR3 spells CASSPLDGRGSNEQFF. For the CDR3, the DNA is TGTGCCAGCTCACCACTGGACGGAAGGGGTTCGAATGAGCAGTTCTTC.

The rearrangement uses TRBV4-1 and TRBJ1-4; D is unclear. Germline values: CDR1 MGHRA, CDR2 YSYEKL. CDR3 length: 17 amino acids. Deletions cut 0 bases from V and 8 bases from J, with 19 bases between. The CDR3 DNA follows: TGCGCCAGCAGCCAAGAGGCCTGGGCGGACGGCGGAGAAAAACTGTTTTTT. Encoded protein: CASSQEAWADGGEKLFF.

This sequence joins TRBV9 and TRBJ1-5, with D perhaps TRBD1 (5 bases). Germline V gives CDR1 SGDLS, CDR2 YYNGEE. The CDR3 contains 20 residues. The V gene lost 0 bases and the J gene lost 7 bases, with 29 bases spanning the gap. The CDR3 region is CASSVAASSAGSPFRQPQHF. The CDR3 bases are TGTGCCAGCAGCGTAGCGGCTTCGTCGGCAGGGTCTCCGTTCCGGCAGCCCCAGCATTTT.

CDR3 in DNA: TGCAGTGCCACCCTTACGGGTGCCACGTCTGGCTACACCTTC. Amino acid sequence: CSATLTGATSGYTF. The V and J genes are TRBV20-1 and TRBJ1-2, with D unresolved. CDR3 length: 14 residues. Trimming removed 6 bases at V and 7 bases at J, with 21 bases between. The germline V gene encodes CDR1 DFQATT and CDR2 SNEGSKA (reference sequence).

This clonotype was observed a handful of times. The rearrangement joins TRBV7-2 to TRBJ1-6; 8 bases match TRBD1. V was clipped by 0 bases and J by 13 bases; unmatched bases: 8. CDR3 length: 15 residues. The V gene's germline CDR1 is SGHTA and CDR2 FQGNSA. The CDR3 sequence: CASSLAVGQGAPLHF. The CDR3 bases are TGTGCCAGCAGCTTAGCGGTTGGACAGGGTGCGCCCCTCCACTTT.

The CDR3 here is CASRREGSYEQYV. The CDR3 DNA sequence: TGTGCCAGCAGGAGAGAGGGGAGCTACGAGCAGTACGTC. This chain connects TRBV2 to TRBJ2-7; D possibly uses TRBD1 or TRBD2 (5 bases each). Germline lookup yields CDR1 SNHLY and CDR2 FYNNEI. The CDR3 consists of 13 residues. V was clipped by 6 bases and J by 3 bases, with 12 bases between them.

There are a few counts of this clonotype. The chain joins TRBV6-5 to TRBJ1-2; the D gene is possibly TRBD1 (5 bases). Germline V lookup: CDR1 MNHEY, CDR2 SVGAGI. This CDR3 comprises 15 residues. Trimming removed 0 bases from V and 5 bases from J, with 13 bases in between. CDR3 sequence reads: CASSYSGPGGYGYTF. CDR3 bases: TGTGCCAGCAGTTACTCGGGACCGGGAGGATATGGCTACACCTTC.

The rearrangement uses TRBV12-2 and TRBJ2-5. TRBV12-2 is designated a pseudogene. This CDR3 contains 13 residues. CDR3: CASRFIVEETQYF. DNA for the CDR3: TGTGCAAGTCGCTTCATAGTAGAAGAGACCCAGTACTTC.

The J gene is TRBJ2-7, the V gene TRBV18; D possibly corresponds to TRBD1 (5 bases). The CDR3 extends over 15 amino acids. Germline V lookup: CDR1 KGHSH, CDR2 LQKENI. The V end lost 0 bases, the J end lost 0 bases, and 9 bases lay between the germline ends. The CDR3 spells CASSPPGQGSYEQYF. CDR3 bases: TGTGCCAGCTCACCACCGGGGCAGGGCTCCTACGAGCAGTACTTC.